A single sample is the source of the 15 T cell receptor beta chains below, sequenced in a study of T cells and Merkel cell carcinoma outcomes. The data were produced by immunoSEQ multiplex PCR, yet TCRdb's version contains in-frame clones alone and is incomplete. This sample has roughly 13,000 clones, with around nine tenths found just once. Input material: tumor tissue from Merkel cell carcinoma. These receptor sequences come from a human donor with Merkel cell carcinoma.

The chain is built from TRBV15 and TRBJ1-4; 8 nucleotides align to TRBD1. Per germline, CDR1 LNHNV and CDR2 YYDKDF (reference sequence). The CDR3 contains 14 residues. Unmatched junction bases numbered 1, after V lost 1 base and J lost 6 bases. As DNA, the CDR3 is TGTGCCACCAGCAGAGTACAGGGGGATGAAAAACTGTTTTTT. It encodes CATSRVQGDEKLFF. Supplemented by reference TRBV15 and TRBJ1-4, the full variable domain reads DAMVIQNPRYQVTQFGKPVTLSCSQTLNHNVMYWYQQKSSQAPKLLFHYYDKDFNNEADTPDNFQSRRPNTSFCFLDIRSPGLGDTAMYLCATSRVQGDEKLFFGSGTQLSVL.

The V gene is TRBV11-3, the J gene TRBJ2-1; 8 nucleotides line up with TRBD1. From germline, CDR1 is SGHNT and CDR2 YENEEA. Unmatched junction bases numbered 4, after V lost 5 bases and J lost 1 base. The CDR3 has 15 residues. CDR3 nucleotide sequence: TGTGCCAGCAGCCCCGGACAGGGATCCTACAATGAGCAGTTCTTC. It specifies CASSPGQGSYNEQFF.

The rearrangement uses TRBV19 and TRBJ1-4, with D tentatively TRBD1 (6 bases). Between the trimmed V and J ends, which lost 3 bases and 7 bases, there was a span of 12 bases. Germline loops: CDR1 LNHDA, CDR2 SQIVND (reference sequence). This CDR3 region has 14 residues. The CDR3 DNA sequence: TGTGCCAGTAGTATGGTCAGGGGCGGTGAAAAACTGTTTTTT. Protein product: CASSMVRGGEKLFF. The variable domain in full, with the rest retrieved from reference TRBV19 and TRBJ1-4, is DGGITQSPKYLFRKEGQNVTLSCEQNLNHDAMYWYRQDPGQGLRLIYYSQIVNDFQKGDIAEGYSVSREKKESFPLTVTSAQKNPTAFYLCASSMVRGGEKLFFGSGTQLSVL.

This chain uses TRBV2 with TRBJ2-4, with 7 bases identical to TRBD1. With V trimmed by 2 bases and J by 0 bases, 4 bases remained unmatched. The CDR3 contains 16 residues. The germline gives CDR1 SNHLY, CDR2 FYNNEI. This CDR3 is CASSEPGQLAKNIQYF. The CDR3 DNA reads TGTGCCAGCAGTGAACCGGGACAGCTAGCCAAAAACATTCAGTACTTC.

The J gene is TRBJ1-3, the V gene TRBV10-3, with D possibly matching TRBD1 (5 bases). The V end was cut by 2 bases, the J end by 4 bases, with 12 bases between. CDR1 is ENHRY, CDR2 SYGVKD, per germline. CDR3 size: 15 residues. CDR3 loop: CAISEPTVAGNTIYF. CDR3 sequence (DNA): TGTGCCATCAGTGAGCCGACAGTCGCGGGAAACACCATATATTTT.

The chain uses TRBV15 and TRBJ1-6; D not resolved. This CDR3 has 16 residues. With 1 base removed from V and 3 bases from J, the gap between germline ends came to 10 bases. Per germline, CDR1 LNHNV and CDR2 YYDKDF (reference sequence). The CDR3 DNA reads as TGTGCCACCAGCAGAGGGACTTTCCTCTATAATTCACCCCTCCACTTT. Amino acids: CATSRGTFLYNSPLHF.

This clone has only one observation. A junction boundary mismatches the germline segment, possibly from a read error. CDR3: CTSSLDFPGQGSYNEQFF. CDR3 nucleotide sequence: TGCACCAGCAGCTTGGATTTCCCGGGACAGGGTTCCTACAATGAGCAGTTCTTC. The rearrangement joins TRBV5-1 to TRBJ2-1; 9 bases line up with TRBD1. This CDR3 has 18 amino acids. Germline-derived CDR1 and CDR2 are SGHRS and YFSETQ.

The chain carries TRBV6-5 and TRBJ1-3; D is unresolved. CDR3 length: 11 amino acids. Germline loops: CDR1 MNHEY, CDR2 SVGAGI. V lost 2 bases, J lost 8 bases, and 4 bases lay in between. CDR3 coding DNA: TGTGCCAGCAGTTACGCTGACACCATATATTTT. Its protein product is CASSYADTIYF.

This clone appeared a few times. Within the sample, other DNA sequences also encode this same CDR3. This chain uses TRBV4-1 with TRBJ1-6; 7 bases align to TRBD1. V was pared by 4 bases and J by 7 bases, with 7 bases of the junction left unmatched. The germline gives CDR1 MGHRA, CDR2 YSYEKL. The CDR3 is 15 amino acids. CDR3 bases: TGCGCCAGCAGCCCGAACAGGGGAGGGAATTCACCCCTCCACTTT. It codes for CASSPNRGGNSPLHF.

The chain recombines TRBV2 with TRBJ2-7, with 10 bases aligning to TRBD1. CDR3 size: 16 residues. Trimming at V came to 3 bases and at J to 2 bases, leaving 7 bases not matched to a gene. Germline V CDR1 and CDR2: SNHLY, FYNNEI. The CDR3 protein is CASSEEGQGSPYEQYF. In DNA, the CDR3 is TGTGCCAGCAGTGAGGAGGGACAGGGGTCCCCCTACGAGCAGTACTTC. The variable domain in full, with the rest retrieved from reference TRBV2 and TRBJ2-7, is EPEVTQTPSHQVTQMGQEVILRCVPISNHLYFYWYRQILGQKVEFLVSFYNNEISEKSEIFDDQFSVERPDGSNFTLKIRSTKLEDSAMYFCASSEEGQGSPYEQYFGPGTRLTVT.

The CDR3 spells CATSSTQGTRLHF. The CDR3 DNA sequence: TGTGCCACCAGCAGCACACAGGGGACTCGCCTCCACTTT. The chain links TRBV15 to TRBJ1-6, with 7 bases identical to TRBD1. The CDR3 extends over 13 amino acids. Germline V gene lookup returns CDR1 LNHNV and CDR2 YYDKDF (reference sequence). The V and J ends lost 3 bases and 15 bases, in that order; junction bases with no gene match: 8.

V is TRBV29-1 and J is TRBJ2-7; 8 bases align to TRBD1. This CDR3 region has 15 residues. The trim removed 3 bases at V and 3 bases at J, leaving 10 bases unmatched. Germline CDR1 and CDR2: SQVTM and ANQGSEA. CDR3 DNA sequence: TGCAGCGTTGAGGTCGACCGGGACAGGAACTACGAGCAGTACTTC. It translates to CSVEVDRDRNYEQYF.

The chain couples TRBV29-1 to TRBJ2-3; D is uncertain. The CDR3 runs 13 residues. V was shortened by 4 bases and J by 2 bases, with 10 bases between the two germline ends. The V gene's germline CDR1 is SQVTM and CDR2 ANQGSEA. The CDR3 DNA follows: TGCAGCGTTGTAGGCCTGACCACAGATACGCAGTATTTT. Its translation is CSVVGLTTDTQYF.

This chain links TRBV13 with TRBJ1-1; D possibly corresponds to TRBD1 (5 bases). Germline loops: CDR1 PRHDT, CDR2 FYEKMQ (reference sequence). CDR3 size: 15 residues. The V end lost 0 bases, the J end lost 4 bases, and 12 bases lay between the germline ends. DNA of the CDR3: TGTGCCAGCAGCTTAGGTAGGGGTGGGAGCACTGAAGCTTTCTTT. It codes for CASSLGRGGSTEAFF.

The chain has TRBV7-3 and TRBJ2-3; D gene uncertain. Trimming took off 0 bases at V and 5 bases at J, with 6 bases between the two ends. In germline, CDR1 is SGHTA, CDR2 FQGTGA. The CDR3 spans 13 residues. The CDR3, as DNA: TGTGCCAGCAGCTTAACGTATCGAGATACGCAGTATTTT. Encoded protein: CASSLTYRDTQYF.